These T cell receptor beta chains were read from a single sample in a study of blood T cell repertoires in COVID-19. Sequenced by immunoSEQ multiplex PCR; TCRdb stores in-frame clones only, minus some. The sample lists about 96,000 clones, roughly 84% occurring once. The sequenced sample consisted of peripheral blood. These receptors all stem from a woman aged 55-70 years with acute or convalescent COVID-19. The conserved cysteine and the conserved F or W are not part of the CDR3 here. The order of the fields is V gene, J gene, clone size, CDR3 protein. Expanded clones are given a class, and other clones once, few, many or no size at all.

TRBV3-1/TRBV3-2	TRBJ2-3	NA	ASSQDRTRGTDTQY
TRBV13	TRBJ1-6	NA	ASSLERSHSPLH
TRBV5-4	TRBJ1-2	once	ASSSTGVYGYT
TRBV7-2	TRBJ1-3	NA	ASSPDGTATGNTIY
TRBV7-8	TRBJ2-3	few	ASSLVQGGSTDTQY
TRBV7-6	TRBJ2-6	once	ASSPTGPSGANVLT
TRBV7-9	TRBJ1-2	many	ASSLAAGPAHINYGYT
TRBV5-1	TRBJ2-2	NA	ASRGRGELF
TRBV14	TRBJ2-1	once	ASSQAGTSGGSSYNEQF
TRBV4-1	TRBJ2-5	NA	ASSQTGLAGGRGTQY
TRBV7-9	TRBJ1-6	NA	ASSPTRTGYSPLH
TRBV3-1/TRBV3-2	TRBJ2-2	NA	ASSSSGLTGELF
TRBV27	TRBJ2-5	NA	ASSFRVGAEETQY
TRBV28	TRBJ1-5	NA	ASRSVPGLEWDQPQH
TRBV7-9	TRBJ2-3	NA	ASSTPGGADTQY
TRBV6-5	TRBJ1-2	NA	ASSRGYGYT